These 9 T cell receptor beta chains were sequenced from one sample in a study of blood T cell repertoires in COVID-19. The repertoire was sequenced with immunoSEQ multiplex PCR; TCRdb's copy has only in-frame clones and lacks some. The repertoire includes around 200,000 clones, roughly 85% of them detected once, and 3% to 4.5% sits in the top ten. The sample consisted of PBMCs or T cells enriched from blood (not recorded which). These receptors came from a woman in her 40s with acute COVID-19.

This clone appeared once. V is TRBV11-3 and J is TRBJ1-1; possible D gene TRBD1, 6 bases. Germline V gene data show CDR1 as SGHNT and CDR2 as YENEEA. V lost 3 bases and J 0 bases, leaving 8 bases between the germline ends. The CDR3 is 14 residues long. The CDR3 nucleotides are TGTGCCAGCAGCTTGGACAGATTGAACACTGAAGCTTTCTTT. This translates into CASSLDRLNTEAFF. Together with reference TRBV11-3 and TRBJ1-1, the CDR3 gives the full variable domain: EAGVVQSPRYKIIEKKQPVAFWCNPISGHNTLYWYLQNLGQGPELLIRYENEEAVDDSQLPKDRFSAERLKGVDSTLKIQPAELGDSAVYLCASSLDRLNTEAFFGQGTRLTVV.

This chain links TRBV9 with TRBJ1-1; perhaps TRBD1 as D (6 bases). Germline V gives CDR1 SGDLS, CDR2 YYNGEE. The CDR3 covers 13 residues. Trimming took off 3 bases at V and 8 bases at J, with 14 bases between the two ends. The CDR3, as DNA: TGTGCCAGCAGCGGAGGGGGATTCGGCGAAGCTTTCTTT. Its translation: CASSGGGFGEAFF.

This clone is a singleton in its sample. The rearrangement joins TRBV27 to TRBJ2-7; 7 bases match TRBD1. V shed 4 bases and J 0 bases; nucleotides not matched to a gene: 9. The germline gives CDR1 MNHEY, CDR2 SMNVEV (reference sequence). This CDR3 region has 16 residues. DNA for the CDR3: TGTGCCAGCAGTTGGAAGACAGGGTCGAGCTCCTACGAGCAGTACTTC. It specifies CASSWKTGSSSYEQYF.

The chain joins TRBV2 to TRBJ1-6; TRBD1 aligns across 8 bases. The CDR3 is made up of 15 amino acids. With V trimmed by 6 bases and J by 6 bases, 7 bases remained unmatched. From germline, CDR1 is SNHLY and CDR2 FYNNEI. CDR3 loop: CASRVDRVFNSPLHF. In DNA, the CDR3 is TGTGCCAGCAGGGTGGACAGGGTCTTTAATTCACCCCTCCACTTT.

The chain combines TRBV19 with TRBJ1-5; TRBD1 matches at 10 bases. V was pared by 7 bases and J by 8 bases, with 14 bases of the junction left unmatched. Germline V gene lookup returns CDR1 LNHDA and CDR2 SQIVND (reference sequence). This CDR3 region has 16 residues. CDR3 protein: CASNSGTGDRIKPQHF. In DNA form, the CDR3 reads TGTGCCAGTAACTCCGGGACAGGGGACCGAATCAAGCCCCAGCATTTT.

The chain uses TRBV4-3 and TRBJ1-4; no reliable D call. V lost 0 bases to trimming and J lost 6 bases, with 14 bases between them. The CDR3 extends over 16 amino acids. Germline assignment: CDR1 LGHNA and CDR2 YSLEER. The CDR3 loop reads CASSQDTAVGHEKLFF. In DNA, the CDR3 is TGCGCCAGCAGCCAAGACACGGCAGTTGGGCATGAAAAACTGTTTTTT.

The chain employs TRBV2 and TRBJ1-1; TRBD1 is a possible D gene (6 bases). Trimming stripped 10 bases from V and 1 base from J, with 13 bases between. Germline CDR1 is SNHLY and CDR2 is FYNNEI. The length of the CDR3 is 13 residues. Here the CDR3 DNA reads TGTGCCACCGGTGGACAGTCGAACACTGAAGCTTTCTTT. This sequence encodes CATGGQSNTEAFF.

The chain has TRBV28 and TRBJ2-3; the D is unclear. Deletions cut 2 bases from V and 6 bases from J, with 9 bases between. CDR1 and CDR2 (germline): MDHEN, SYDVKM. This CDR3 region has 13 residues. The CDR3 region has the DNA TGTGCCAGCAGTTTAAGAGTGTGGGATACGCAGTATTTT. This encodes CASSLRVWDTQYF.

This rearrangement joins TRBV11-2 to TRBJ1-1, with 7 bases aligning to TRBD1. V gave up 5 bases and J gave up 4 bases; unmatched junction bases: 10. Germline V gene lookup returns CDR1 SGHAT and CDR2 FQNNGV. The CDR3 covers 15 residues. The CDR3 DNA sequence: TGTGCCAGCAGCGGCCACAGGGGCCAGGTCACTGAAGCTTTCTTT. Translating gives CASSGHRGQVTEAFF.